One and the same sample provided the 11 T cell receptor beta chains below, sequenced in a study of T cells in women clearing cervical HPV infection. Assay: immunoSEQ multiplex PCR; the TCRdb copy retains only in-frame clones and omits some. Recorded for this sample: around 21,000 clones. The source material was blood buffy coat. Source of these receptors: a woman between 18 and 69 years old with a cervical HPV16 infection that either progressed to CIN3+ or cleared (not recorded which).

This clone ranks as medium-sized in terms of frequency. CDR3 DNA (partial): TGTGCCAGTAGGCCGCGACAGGGGAGCTACGAG. Encoded protein: CASRPRQGSYE. The CDR3 reads in full as CASRPRQGSYEQYF. The J gene is TRBJ2-7, the V gene TRBV19, with 8 bases that match TRBD1. The read stops 3 residues short of the end of the CDR3; the missing end is completed from the germline J gene. Germline V gives CDR1 LNHDA, CDR2 SQIVND (reference sequence). The V gene end was trimmed by 6 bases and the J gene end by 3 bases; junction bases not matched to a gene: 7. The CDR3 length is 14 residues.

Concerning this clone: The read ends 3 residues before the CDR3 terminus; that terminus is restored from the germline J gene. The rearrangement joins TRBV7-2 to TRBJ1-3; 8 bases are a match to TRBD1. Germline CDR1 SGHTA, CDR2 FQGNSA. Germline trimming cut 0 bases from V and 4 bases from J; bases unmatched to any gene: 8. The CDR3 extends over 17 amino acids. The part of the CDR3 DNA that was read is TGTGCCAGCAGCTTAGCTACAGGGGGTGTCTCAGGAAACACC. Translated: CASSLATGGVSGNT. The CDR3 in full is CASSLATGGVSGNTIYF.

For this clone: The read terminates 3 residues before the CDR3 end, so the remaining end is supplied by the germline J gene. The rearrangement joins TRBV6-4 to TRBJ2-7; 12 nucleotides line up with TRBD1. Germline CDR1 MRHNA, CDR2 SNTAGT. With 3 bases clipped from V and 6 bases from J, the junction kept 3 bases outside the gene matches. CDR3 size: 14 residues. The CDR3 protein is CASSEGTGGAEQYF. The part of the CDR3 DNA that was read is TGTGCCAGCAGTGAAGGGACAGGGGGCGCCGAG.

Remarks on this clone: The read stops 3 residues short of the end of the CDR3; the missing end is completed from the germline J gene. The chain links TRBV5-1 to TRBJ2-1; weak D call: TRBD1 (6 bases). The CDR3 extends over 13 amino acids. V lost 2 bases and J 4 bases, leaving 7 bases between the germline ends. CDR1 and CDR2 from the germline V gene are SGHRS and YFSETQ. The CDR3 loop reads CASSLTGYNEQFF. The CDR3 DNA, read in part, is TGCGCCAGCAGCTTAACAGGGTACAATGAG.

As for this clone: The read terminates 3 residues ahead of where the CDR3 ends, so the germline J gene completes it. The chain couples TRBV20-1 to TRBJ2-7, with D hard to call. The germline CDR1 and CDR2 sequences are DFQATT and SNEGSKA (reference sequence). The CDR3 runs to 14 residues. Trimming cost V 0 bases and J 3 bases, with 12 bases left between them. CDR3 residues: CSARDGRLDYEQYF. The DNA read from the CDR3 is TGCAGTGCTAGAGATGGGCGCCTTGACTACGAG.

Regarding this clone: The read gets to within 3 residues of the CDR3 end, and the germline J gene fills in the rest. The chain is built from TRBV19 and TRBJ1-1, with 7 bases matching TRBD1. This CDR3 has 14 residues. Germline CDR1 LNHDA, CDR2 SQIVND (reference sequence). Incomplete CDR3 DNA: TGTGCCAGTAGTATTGATAGCAGGGGGATTCTA. Translating gives CASSIDSRGIL. The complete CDR3 protein is CASSIDSRGILAFF.

Comments on this clone: The read ends 3 residues early relative to the CDR3; the germline J gene fills the gap. The chain is built from TRBV6-2 or TRBV6-3 and TRBJ1-4, with D possibly TRBD1 on 5 matching bases. Deletions cut 8 bases from V and 0 bases from J, with 10 bases between. CDR1 is MNHEY and CDR2 is SVGEGT in the germline V gene. The CDR3 is 14 residues long. CDR3 DNA, as far as it was read: TGTGCCAGCGGGCAGGGCGCAACTAATGAAAAA. It encodes CASGQGATNEK. In full, the CDR3 reads CASGQGATNEKLFF.

Details on this clone: From the germline J gene comes the end of the CDR3, since the read stops 3 residues before it. The chain recombines TRBV4-1 with TRBJ2-1; TRBD2 might be the D (5 bases). The CDR3 extends over 15 amino acids. The germline CDR1 and CDR2 sequences are MGHRA and YSYEKL. Trimming shortened V by 1 base and J by 0 bases, and 7 bases separated the two germline ends. This chain's CDR3 is CASSQAADSYNEQFF. The CDR3 DNA, read in part, is TGCGCCAGCAGCCAAGCAGCGGACTCCTACAATGAG.

As for this clone: Read sequence stops 3 residues before the CDR3 end, and the germline J gene provides the missing end. This rearrangement joins TRBV29-1 to TRBJ1-2; TRBD1 might be the D (6 bases). Trimming left V 6 bases short and J 4 bases short, with 12 bases between. This CDR3 region has 12 residues. CDR1 SQVTM and CDR2 ANQGSEA come from the germline V gene. The sequenced CDR3 bases are TGCAGCGTGAGTGGACAGACCTATGGC. This translates into CSVSGQTYG. The whole CDR3 reads CSVSGQTYGYTF.

Concerning this clone itself: Read sequence stops 3 residues before the CDR3 end, and the germline J gene provides the missing end. The chain combines TRBV19 with TRBJ1-2; 8 nucleotides agree with TRBD1. The germline V gene has CDR1 LNHDA and CDR2 SQIVND (reference sequence). V was clipped by 4 bases and J by 6 bases; unmatched bases: 4. The CDR3 spans 13 residues. CDR3 DNA, as far as it was read: TGTGCCAGTAGTAGAGGACAGGGCCATGGC. Amino acids: CASSRGQGHG. The CDR3 as a whole reads CASSRGQGHGYTF.

Concerning this clone: The read halts 3 residues ahead of the CDR3 end, with the missing end drawn from the germline J gene. The chain carries TRBV4-2 and TRBJ2-7, with TRBD1 as a possible D gene (6 bases). V lost 4 bases to trimming and J lost 4 bases, with 8 bases between them. Germline values: CDR1 LGHNA, CDR2 YNFKEQ. The CDR3 contains 12 residues. The sequenced CDR3 bases are TGTGCCAGCAGCCTAAGGGGGTACGAG. This sequence encodes CASSLRGYE. The whole CDR3 reads CASSLRGYEQYF.